This T cell receptor (beta chain) came from a study of blood T cells in healthy people across ages (dated by TCRdb to between 2015 and 2017). Study-wide context: Template switching captured roughly one uniquely barcoded TCR beta cDNA molecule per two T cells in model experiments. Using deep sequencing normalized with unique cDNA molecular identifiers, the study measured how TCR beta repertoire diversity changes with age. The donors were divided into four age groups: young (average around 16 years), middle-aged (about 39), aged (about 61) and long-lived (approximately 74). To avoid experimental bias, donors of different ages were spread randomly across the sequencing lanes. Two additional independent replicas of 1 million unique cDNA reads from the same blood draw were analyzed for two donors (one aged 18 to 29 and one aged 80 or older). Results the study describes overall, beyond this receptor: Because donor CMV infection status was unknown, age-related changes in expanded clonotypes were potentially confounded. Estimates of total diversity from one million sequenced T cells were regarded as lower bounds and underestimates. As age increased, observed TCR beta diversity per million T cells dropped in a roughly linear way, and a significant reduction was already evident by age 40. There was a strong correlation between observed TCR beta diversity and the percentage of naive T cells measured by flow cytometry. Bulk unsorted PBMC profiling prevented conclusive comparison of naive and antigen-experienced compartments. Compared with the aged group, the long-lived group had more naive CD4+ T cells, fewer expanded clones and increased TCR diversity, a pattern suggesting age selection.

Concerning this clonotype: Its antigen is unknown. Sequence at one end of the junction differs from germline and may be a read error.

CDR1 and CDR2, looked up from the germline V gene, are MNHNS and SASEGT. Measured from the cysteine to the phenylalanine, the CDR3 is 17 residues long. Only the CDR3 DNA stays, 51 bases, in frame from base 1. The donors were roughly 39 Caucasian individuals from Russia, aged roughly 6 to 90 years, who were systemically healthy. Each donor gave ten milliliters of peripheral blood, collected into EDTA-treated Vacutainer tubes. Ficoll-Paque density-gradient centrifugation was used to isolate PBMCs, with at least 7 million per sample. Trizol reagent was used to extract total RNA from PBMCs, with at least 5 micrograms per sample. For every donor, an aliquot of PBMCs went through flow cytometry to measure the percentages of naive CD45RAhigh/CD27high T cells. The library came from 5' RACE. Sequenced using an Illumina HiSeq 2500. A second about 6 to 11 cycle PCR used a sample-barcoded 5' primer and a J-beta primer mix. A unique molecular identifier was introduced onto each TCR beta cDNA molecule by a template-switch 5' adaptor carrying 12 random nucleotides. At least 3 million CDR3-containing paired-end reads were obtained from each sample. All of the RNA was converted into first-strand cDNA using the Mint cDNA synthesis kit, with a TRBC-specific oligonucleotide serving as the primer. Following uracil-DNA glycosylase treatment, a first 18-cycle PCR with universal primers M1SS and BC2_uni_R was performed on all cDNA. The study's processing was this. Normalization of each sample was performed by random selection of 1 million high-quality reads, each carrying a distinct molecular identifier. Reads sharing molecular identifiers were discarded rather than binned into consensus sequences. MiTCR, with a Q25 quality threshold and the strictest error-elimination algorithm, was used for CDR3 identification, clonotype clustering and error correction. A nonparametric unseen species model using Euler transformation provided a lower-bound estimate of total TCR beta diversity. TCRdb itself trimmed the public reads at Q25 with fastp, ran MiXCR and retained productive beta chains. Each CDR3 protein gets just one entry, which takes the most common genes and DNA from the rows behind it. The V and J calls shown here were made by TCRdb, not taken from the authors' results. The sample has over 1,500,000 distinct CDR3 sequences on record, around 50% of them singletons. The ten largest clones represent approximately 2.1% of the sample.

This TCR came from a woman between 40 and 55 years old in good health. The material sequenced was blood. The rearranged segments are TRBV6-1 and TRBJ2-1; TRBD1 could be the D gene, as 6 bases match. The DNA sequence follows: TGTGCCAGCTGTAGTGGCGGGCTGGGGACATCGTACAATGGGCAGTTCTTC. Its product reads: CASCSGGLGTSYNGQFF.